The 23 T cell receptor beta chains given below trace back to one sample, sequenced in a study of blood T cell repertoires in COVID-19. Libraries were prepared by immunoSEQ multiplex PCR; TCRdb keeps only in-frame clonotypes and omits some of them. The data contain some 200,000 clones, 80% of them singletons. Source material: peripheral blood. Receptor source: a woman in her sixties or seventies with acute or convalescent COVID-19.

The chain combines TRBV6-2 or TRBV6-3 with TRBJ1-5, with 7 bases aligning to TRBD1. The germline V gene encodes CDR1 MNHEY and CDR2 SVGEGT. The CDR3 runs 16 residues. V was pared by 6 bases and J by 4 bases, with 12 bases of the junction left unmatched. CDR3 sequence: CASSPGQDLFNQPQHF. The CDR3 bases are TGTGCCAGCAGCCCAGGACAGGACTTATTTAATCAGCCCCAGCATTTT.

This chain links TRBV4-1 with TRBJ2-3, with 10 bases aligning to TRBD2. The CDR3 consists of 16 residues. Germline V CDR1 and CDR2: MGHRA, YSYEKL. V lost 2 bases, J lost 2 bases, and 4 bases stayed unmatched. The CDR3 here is CASSQTGLATTDTQYF. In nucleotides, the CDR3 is TGCGCCAGCAGCCAAACGGGACTAGCGACCACAGATACGCAGTATTTT.

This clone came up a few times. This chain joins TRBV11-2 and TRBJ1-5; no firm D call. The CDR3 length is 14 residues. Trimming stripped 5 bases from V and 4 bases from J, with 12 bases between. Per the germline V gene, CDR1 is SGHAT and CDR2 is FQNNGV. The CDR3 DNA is TGTGCCAGCAGCCCCGGTACAGTTAATCAGCCCCAGCATTTT. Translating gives CASSPGTVNQPQHF.

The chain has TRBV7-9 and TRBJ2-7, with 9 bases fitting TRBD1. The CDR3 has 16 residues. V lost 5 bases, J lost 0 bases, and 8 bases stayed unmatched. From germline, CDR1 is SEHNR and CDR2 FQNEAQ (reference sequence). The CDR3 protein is CASSPGQGYGSYEQYF. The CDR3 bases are TGTGCCAGCAGCCCAGGACAGGGGTACGGCTCCTACGAGCAGTACTTC.

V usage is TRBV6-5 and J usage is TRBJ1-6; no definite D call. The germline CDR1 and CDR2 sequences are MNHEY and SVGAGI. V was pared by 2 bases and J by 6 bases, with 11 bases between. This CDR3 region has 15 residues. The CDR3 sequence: CASSYGPSPNSPLHF. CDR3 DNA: TGTGCCAGCAGTTACGGGCCGTCCCCTAATTCACCCCTCCACTTT.

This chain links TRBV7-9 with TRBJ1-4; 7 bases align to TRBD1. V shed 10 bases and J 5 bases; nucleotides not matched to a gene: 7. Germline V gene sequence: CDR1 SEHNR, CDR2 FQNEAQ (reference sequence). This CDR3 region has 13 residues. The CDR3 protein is CATTGTDNEKLFF. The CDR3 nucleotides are TGTGCCACCACCGGGACAGACAATGAAAAACTGTTTTTT.

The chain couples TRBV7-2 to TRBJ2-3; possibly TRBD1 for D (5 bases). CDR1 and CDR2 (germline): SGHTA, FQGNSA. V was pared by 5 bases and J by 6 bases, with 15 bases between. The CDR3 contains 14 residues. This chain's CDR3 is CASSLADSGDTQYF. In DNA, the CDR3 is TGTGCCAGCAGCCTCGCCGACAGTGGTGATACGCAGTATTTT.

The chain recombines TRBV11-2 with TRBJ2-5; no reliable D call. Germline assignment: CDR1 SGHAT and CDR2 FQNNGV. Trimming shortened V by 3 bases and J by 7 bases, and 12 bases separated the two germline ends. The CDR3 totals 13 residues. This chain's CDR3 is CASSFKLYGTQYF. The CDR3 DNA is TGTGCCAGCAGCTTTAAGCTCTATGGGACCCAGTACTTC.

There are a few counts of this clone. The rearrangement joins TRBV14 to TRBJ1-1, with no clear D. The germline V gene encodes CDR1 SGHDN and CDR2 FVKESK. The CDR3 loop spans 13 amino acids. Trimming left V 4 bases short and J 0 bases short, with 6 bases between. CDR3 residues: CASSRGVNTEAFF. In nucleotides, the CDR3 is TGTGCCAGCAGCCGGGGAGTGAACACTGAAGCTTTCTTT.

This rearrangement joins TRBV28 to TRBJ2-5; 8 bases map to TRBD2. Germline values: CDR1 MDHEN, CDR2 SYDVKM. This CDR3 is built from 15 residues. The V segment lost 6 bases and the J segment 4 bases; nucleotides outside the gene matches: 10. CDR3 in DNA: TGTGCCAGCAGGCGAGGGGGAGCGGGAGTAGAGACCCAGTACTTC. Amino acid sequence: CASRRGGAGVETQYF.

The CDR3 DNA sequence: TGTGCCAGCAGTTGGTCATCCGGGACAGACTCAGATACGCAGTATTTT. It yields the protein CASSWSSGTDSDTQYF. The V and J genes are TRBV7-9 and TRBJ2-3, with 7 bases fitting TRBD1. With V trimmed by 6 bases and J by 4 bases, 13 bases remained unmatched. Germline V gene data show CDR1 as SEHNR and CDR2 as FQNEAQ (reference sequence). The CDR3 runs to 16 residues.

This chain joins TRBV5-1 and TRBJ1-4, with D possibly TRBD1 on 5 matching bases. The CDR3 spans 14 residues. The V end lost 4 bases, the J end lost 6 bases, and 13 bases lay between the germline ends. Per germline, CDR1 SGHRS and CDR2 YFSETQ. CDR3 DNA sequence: TGCGCCAGCAGCGACGTTAAGACAGATGAAAAACTGTTTTTT. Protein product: CASSDVKTDEKLFF. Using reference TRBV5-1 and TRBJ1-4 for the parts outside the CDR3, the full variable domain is KAGVTQTPRYLIKTRGQQVTLSCSPISGHRSVSWYQQTPGQGLQFLFEYFSETQRNKGNFPGRFSGRQFSNSRSEMNVSTLELGDSALYLCASSDVKTDEKLFFGSGTQLSVL.

CDR3 region: CASSQEGTGGTDTQYF. DNA of the CDR3: TGTGCCAGCAGCCAAGAAGGGACAGGGGGCACAGATACGCAGTATTTT. The chain links TRBV4-2 to TRBJ2-3; 10 nucleotides match TRBD1. There are 16 residues in the CDR3. Trimming cost V 0 bases and J 1 base; bases outside gene matches: 1. Germline CDR1 is LGHNA and CDR2 is YNFKEQ.

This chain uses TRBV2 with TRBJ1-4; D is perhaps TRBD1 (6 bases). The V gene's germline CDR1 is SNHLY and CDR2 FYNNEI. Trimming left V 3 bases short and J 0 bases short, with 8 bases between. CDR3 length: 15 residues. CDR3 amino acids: CASSEDSATNEKLFF. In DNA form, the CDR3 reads TGTGCCAGCAGTGAGGACAGTGCAACTAATGAAAAACTGTTTTTT.

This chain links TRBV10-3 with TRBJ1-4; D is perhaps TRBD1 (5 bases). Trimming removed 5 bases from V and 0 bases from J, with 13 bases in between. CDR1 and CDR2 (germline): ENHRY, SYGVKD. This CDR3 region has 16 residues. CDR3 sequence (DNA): TGTGCCATCAGTCAGCAGGGTTCATCAACTAATGAAAAACTGTTTTTT. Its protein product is CAISQQGSSTNEKLFF.

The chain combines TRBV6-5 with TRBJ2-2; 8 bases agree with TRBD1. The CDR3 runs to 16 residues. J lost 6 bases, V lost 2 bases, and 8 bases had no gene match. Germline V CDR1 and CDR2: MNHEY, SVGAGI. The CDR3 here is CASSYLDRGGPGELFF. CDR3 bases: TGTGCCAGCAGTTACCTAGACAGGGGTGGGCCCGGGGAGCTGTTTTTT.

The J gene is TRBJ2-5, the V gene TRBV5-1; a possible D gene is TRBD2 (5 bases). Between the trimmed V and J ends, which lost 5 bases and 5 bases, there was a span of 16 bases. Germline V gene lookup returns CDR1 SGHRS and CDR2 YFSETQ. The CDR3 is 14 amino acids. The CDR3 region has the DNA TGCGCCAGCAGTTATGGACGGGGAGTGGAGACCCAGTACTTC. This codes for CASSYGRGVETQYF.

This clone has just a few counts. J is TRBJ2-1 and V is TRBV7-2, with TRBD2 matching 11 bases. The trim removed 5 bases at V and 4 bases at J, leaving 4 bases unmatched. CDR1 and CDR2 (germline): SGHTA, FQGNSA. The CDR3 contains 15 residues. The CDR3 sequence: CASSPRTSGYNEQFF. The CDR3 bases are TGTGCCAGCAGCCCTCGGACTAGCGGGTACAATGAGCAGTTCTTC. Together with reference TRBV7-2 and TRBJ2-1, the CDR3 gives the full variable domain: GAGVSQSPSNKVTEKGKDVELRCDPISGHTALYWYRQSLGQGLEFLIYFQGNSAPDKSGLPSDRFSAERTGGSVSTLTIQRTQQEDSAVYLCASSPRTSGYNEQFFGPGTRLTVL.

CDR3 loop: CASRVDRDQETQYF. The CDR3 bases are TGTGCCAGCAGAGTCGACAGGGACCAAGAGACCCAGTACTTC. The chain combines TRBV6-5 with TRBJ2-5; 7 bases are shared with TRBD1. In germline, CDR1 is MNHEY, CDR2 SVGAGI. The junction had 4 bases not matched to a gene; V was cut back by 6 bases and J by 0 bases. CDR3 size: 14 residues.

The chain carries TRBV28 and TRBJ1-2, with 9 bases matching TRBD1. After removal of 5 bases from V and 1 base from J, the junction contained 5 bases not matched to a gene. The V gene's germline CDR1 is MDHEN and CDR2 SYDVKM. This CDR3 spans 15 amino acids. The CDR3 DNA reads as TGTGCCAGCAGTCCAGCGGGACAGGGTAACTATGGCTACACCTTC. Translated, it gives CASSPAGQGNYGYTF.

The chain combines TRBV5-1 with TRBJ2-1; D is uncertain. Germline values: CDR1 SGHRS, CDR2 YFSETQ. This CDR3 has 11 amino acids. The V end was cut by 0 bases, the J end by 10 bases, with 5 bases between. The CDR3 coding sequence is TGCGCCAGCAGCTTGGGTAGAGAGCAGTTCTTC. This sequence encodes CASSLGREQFF.

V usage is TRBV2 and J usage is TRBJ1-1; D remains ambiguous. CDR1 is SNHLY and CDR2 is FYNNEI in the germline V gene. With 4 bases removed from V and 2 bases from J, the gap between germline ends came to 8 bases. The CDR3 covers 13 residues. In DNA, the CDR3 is TGTGCCAGCAGTGGGCAGGAAAACACTGAAGCTTTCTTT. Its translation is CASSGQENTEAFF.

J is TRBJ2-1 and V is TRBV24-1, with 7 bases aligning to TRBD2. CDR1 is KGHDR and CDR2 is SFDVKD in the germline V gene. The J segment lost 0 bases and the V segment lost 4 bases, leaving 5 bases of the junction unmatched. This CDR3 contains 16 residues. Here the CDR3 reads CATSDPAGSSYNEQFF. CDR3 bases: TGTGCCACCAGTGACCCAGCGGGAAGCTCCTACAATGAGCAGTTCTTC.